This record concerns one T cell receptor (beta chain) sequence. The clone's antigen remains unknown. No quality values exist for individual bases; no much larger clone is one base distant. This sample was included in a study of CD8 T cells in Susac syndrome (dated by TCRdb to between 2019 and 2020). General notes on the study: Whether CD8+ T cell activation and differentiation in Susac syndrome was antigen driven was tested using repertoire sequencing. Clonality of the CD8+ T cell repertoire was compared between roughly 13 healthy donors, approximately 14 Susac syndrome patients and roughly 15 multiple sclerosis patients. Findings and caveats that apply to the study as a whole: The number of individuals in the TCR sequencing and HLA analysis was acknowledged as relatively small.

RNA was extracted with the RNeasy kit and roughly 0.5 to 1 ug was reverse transcribed using random hexamers. The immunoSEQ multiplex PCR assay, covering 54 Vbeta and 13 Jbeta segments, was used to amplify TCR beta CDR3 regions. PCR amplification bias was corrected using a synthetic template baseline for primer optimization and computational correction. As for the original processing: Only productive sequences were kept, with reads annotated to V, D and J genes according to IMGT and analyzed in immunoSEQ Analyzer. To calculate clonality, Shannon entropy was normalized by log2 of the number of productive unique sequences and then subtracted from one. Public and private clones were assessed among the 100 most prevalent clones of each patient and control. Clones were defined as Susac-specific if absent from the healthy and MS cohorts, from 1052 published viral clones and from other ImmuneACCESS disease sequences. TCRdb trimmed the raw reads at Q25, called clones with MiXCR and kept productive beta chains. CDR3 protein duplicates are merged, each entry listing the most common genes and DNA. Clone size and V and J calls follow TCRdb, not the original study. The sample profile shows roughly 140,000 distinct CDR3 sequences; about 94% of them were found once. The top ten clonotypes cover around 0.21% of the sample.

The CDR3 contains 16 residues, cysteine and phenylalanine counted. This entry keeps only the CDR3 DNA: 48 bases, framed from base 1. Taken from the germline V gene (reference sequence), the CDR1 and CDR2 loops are SEHNR and FQNEAQ. V is pared back by 2 bases and J by 4 bases, with 18 bases lying between the germline termini. Peripheral blood CD8+ and CD4+ T cells from healthy donors, Susac syndrome patients and multiple sclerosis patients were profiled by high-throughput TCR beta sequencing. The multiple sclerosis controls were treatment-naive patients whose relapsing-remitting disease, either stable or active, fulfilled the revised McDonald criteria. Bulk CD8+ and CD4+ T cells were purified magnetically by negative isolation, whereas CD8+ TEMRA cells were enriched by FACS. Blood was collected in EDTA tubes and processed within 24 hours, with PBMCs isolated through density gradient centrifugation. PBMCs destined for TCR sequencing were cryopreserved in liquid nitrogen and later thawed in a 37 °C water bath. Purity of sorted or isolated CD4+, CD8+ and CD8+ TEMRA cells was at least 90%.

This chain joins TRBV7-9 to TRBJ2-7, and perhaps TRBD1 as D gene, on 6 matching bases. Sample: CD8+ T cells from PBMCs. This clonotype was sampled from a human donor with multiple sclerosis. The sequence in DNA is TGTGCCAGCAGCTTATTGAGGCAGGGGCTGCGGTACGAGCAGTACTTC. It translates to CASSLLRQGLRYEQYF.